The source of this TCR beta chain is a study of T cell responses to AZD1222 COVID-19 vaccine. General study results and limits: Vaccine-related CD4 TCRs covered spike, predominating at 160-218 and 743-854. Donors in the cohort were predominantly white British and more often female, and clonal diversity was possibly underestimated.

This table comes from immunoSEQ multiplex PCR, and its TCRdb copy is limited to in-frame clones, with some not included. Among just under 90,000 clones, 88% were seen once, and the ten largest hold under 6.5%. Worth noting for this clone: Its specificity is not known.

V was pared by 4 bases and J by 2 bases, with 3 bases between. CDR3 length: 11 amino acids. Germline lookup yields CDR1 MDHEN and CDR2 SYDVKM. The specimen comprised peripheral blood, sampled on day 0 of AZD1222 vaccination. The sequence was collected from an adult in good health. The rearrangement links TRBV28 to TRBJ2-7; unclear D gene. This CDR3 is CASSSTYEQYF. Here the CDR3 DNA reads TGTGCCAGCAGTTCTACCTACGAGCAGTACTTC.